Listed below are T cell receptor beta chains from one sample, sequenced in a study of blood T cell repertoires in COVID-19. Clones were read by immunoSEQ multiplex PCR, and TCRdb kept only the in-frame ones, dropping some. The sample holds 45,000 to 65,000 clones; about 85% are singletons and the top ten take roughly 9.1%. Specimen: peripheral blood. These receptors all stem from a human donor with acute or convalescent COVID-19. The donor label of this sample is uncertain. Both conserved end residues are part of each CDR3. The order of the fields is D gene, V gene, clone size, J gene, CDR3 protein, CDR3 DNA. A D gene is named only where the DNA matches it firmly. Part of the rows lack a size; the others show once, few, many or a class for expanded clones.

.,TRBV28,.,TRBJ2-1,CASRSAQGSYNEQFF,TGTGCCAGCAGGTCCGCACAGGGCTCCTACAATGAGCAGTTCTTC
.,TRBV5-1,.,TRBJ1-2,CASSPGSRGYTF,TGCGCCAGCAGCCCAGGCTCGCGAGGCTACACCTTC
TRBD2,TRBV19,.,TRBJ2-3,CASSIPLAGGPDTQYF,TGTGCCAGTAGTATCCCACTAGCGGGAGGCCCAGATACGCAGTATTTT
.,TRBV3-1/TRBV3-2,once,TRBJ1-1,CASSWGGTEAFF,TGTGCCAGCAGCTGGGGGGGGACTGAAGCTTTCTTT
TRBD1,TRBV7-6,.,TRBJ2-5,CASSLAGQGYQETQYF,TGTGCCAGCAGCTTAGCGGGACAGGGGTACCAAGAGACCCAGTACTTC
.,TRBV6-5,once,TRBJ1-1,CASSPGLNTEAFF,TGTGCCAGCAGTCCGGGTCTGAACACTGAAGCTTTCTTT
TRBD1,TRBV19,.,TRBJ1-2,CASSIVVSGTASYGYTF,TGTGCCAGTAGTATAGTAGTCTCCGGGACAGCATCTTATGGCTACACCTTC
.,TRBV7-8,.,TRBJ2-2,CVTQGWTGELFF,TGTGTTACACAGGGTTGGACCGGGGAGCTGTTTTTT
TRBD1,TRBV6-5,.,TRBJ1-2,CASSYSTGTGYGYTF,TGTGCCAGCAGTTACTCGACCGGGACAGGCTATGGCTACACCTTC
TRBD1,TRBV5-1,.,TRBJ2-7,CASSSGQESYEQYF,TGCGCCAGCAGCTCGGGACAGGAGTCCTACGAGCAGTACTTC
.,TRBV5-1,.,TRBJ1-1,CASSLDGTRNTEAFF,TGCGCCAGCAGCTTGGATGGGACAAGGAACACTGAAGCTTTCTTT
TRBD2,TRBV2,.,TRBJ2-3,CASSRPRSGRAQGEDTQYF,TGTGCCAGCAGCAGACCGAGAAGCGGGAGGGCCCAGGGGGAAGATACGCAGTATTTT
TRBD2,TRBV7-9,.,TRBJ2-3,CASRRELAGTDTQYF,TGTGCCAGCAGACGGGAACTAGCGGGCACAGATACGCAGTATTTT
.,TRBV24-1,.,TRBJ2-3,CATSDGRSTDTQYF,TGTGCCACCAGTGATGGCAGAAGCACAGATACGCAGTATTTT
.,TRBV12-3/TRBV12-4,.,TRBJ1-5,CASSLDQMRSQHF,TGTGCCAGCAGTTTAGATCAGATGAGGTCCCAGCATTTT
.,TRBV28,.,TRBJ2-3,CASEGSTDTQYF,TGTGCCAGCGAGGGTAGCACAGATACGCAGTATTTT
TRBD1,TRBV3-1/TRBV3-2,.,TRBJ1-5,CASSQRTGGQPQHF,TGTGCCAGCAGCCAGAGGACAGGGGGCCAGCCCCAGCATTTT
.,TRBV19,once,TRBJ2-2,CASRRNGLNTGELFF,TGTGCCAGTAGACGCAATGGCCTGAACACCGGGGAGCTGTTTTTT
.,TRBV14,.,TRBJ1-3,CASSPREIVSSGNTIYF,TGTGCCAGCAGCCCCAGGGAAATCGTATCCTCTGGAAACACCATATATTTT
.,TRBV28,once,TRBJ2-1,CASSSGGAYNEQFF,TGTGCCAGCAGTTCGGGGGGCGCCTACAATGAGCAGTTCTTC
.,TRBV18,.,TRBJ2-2,CASSPPGRNTGELFF,TGTGCCAGCTCACCACCGGGGAGGAACACCGGGGAGCTGTTTTTT
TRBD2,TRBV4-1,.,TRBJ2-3,CASSDTRLARTDTQYF,TGCGCCAGCAGCGACACAAGACTAGCGAGAACAGATACGCAGTATTTT
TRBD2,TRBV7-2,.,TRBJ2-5,CASSLNSGGAEETQYF,TGTGCCAGCAGCTTAAACAGCGGGGGGGCGGAGGAGACCCAGTACTTC
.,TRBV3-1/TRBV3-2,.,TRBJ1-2,CASSQQVRGGSYGYTF,TGTGCCAGCAGCCAACAAGTTCGGGGAGGGAGTTATGGCTACACCTTC
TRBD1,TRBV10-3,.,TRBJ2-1,CAIGTGVNNEQFF,TGTGCCATCGGGACAGGAGTTAACAATGAGCAGTTCTTC
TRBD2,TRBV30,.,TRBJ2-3,CAWRTSGGPGTQYF,TGTGCCTGGAGAACTAGCGGGGGGCCGGGTACGCAGTATTTT
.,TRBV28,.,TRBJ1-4,CASSLEGLDMEATNEKLFF,TGTGCCAGCAGTTTAGAAGGGTTGGATATGGAGGCAACTAATGAAAAACTGTTTTTT
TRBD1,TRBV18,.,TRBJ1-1,CASSRGQGDEAFF,TGTGCCAGCTCACGAGGACAGGGGGATGAAGCTTTCTTT
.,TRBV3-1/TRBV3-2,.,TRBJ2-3,CASSPTGTDTQYF,TGTGCCAGCAGCCCGACTGGCACAGATACGCAGTATTTT
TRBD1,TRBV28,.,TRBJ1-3,CASSRNPGGYRGNTIYF,TGTGCCAGCAGTCGCAATCCAGGGGGCTACCGGGGAAACACCATATATTTT
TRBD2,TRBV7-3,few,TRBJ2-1,CASSMSGARYNEQFF,TGTGCCAGCAGCATGAGCGGGGCCAGGTACAATGAGCAGTTCTTC
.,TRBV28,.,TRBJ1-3,CASRGASPASGNTIYF,TGTGCCAGCAGGGGGGCGAGTCCAGCCTCTGGAAACACCATATATTTT
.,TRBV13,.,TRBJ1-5,CASSLGAVSNQPQHF,TGTGCCAGCAGCTTGGGGGCGGTTAGCAATCAGCCCCAGCATTTT
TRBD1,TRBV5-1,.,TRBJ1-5,CASSLAGGRNQPQHF,TGCGCCAGCAGCTTGGCAGGGGGCCGCAATCAGCCCCAGCATTTT
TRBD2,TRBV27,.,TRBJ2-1,CASSRLADSSYNEQFF,TGTGCCAGCAGTCGACTAGCGGATAGCTCCTACAATGAGCAGTTCTTC